A single sample gave rise to the 30 T cell receptor beta chains below, sequenced in a study of cytomegalovirus exposure and HLA in healthy donors. With 60 Vbeta and 13 Jbeta primers, the PCR was carried out. Some clones are missing from TCRdb's copy, which holds only in-frame ones; the method was immunoSEQ multiplex PCR. Listed are roughly 50,000 clones; 6.5% to 8% falls within the top ten. What was sequenced was PBMCs. These receptors were taken from a woman between 35 and 50 years old in good health and CMV-seronegative.

J is TRBJ1-3 and V is TRBV5-1, with D hard to call. Germline CDR1 is SGHRS and CDR2 is YFSETQ. Between the trimmed V and J ends, which lost 4 bases and 0 bases, there was a span of 14 bases. This CDR3 contains 16 residues. CDR3 nucleotides: TGCGCCAGCAGCCTAGAGGGCTACCACTCTGGAAACACCATATATTTT. This codes for CASSLEGYHSGNTIYF.

V gene TRBV27 combines with J gene TRBJ2-7; possibly TRBD1 for D (6 bases). This CDR3 comprises 13 residues. CDR1 and CDR2 from the germline V gene are MNHEY and SMNVEV (reference sequence). V gave up 3 bases and J gave up 2 bases, with 8 bases separating them. CDR3 sequence reads: CASSFRGPYEQYF. Here the CDR3 DNA reads TGTGCCAGCAGTTTCAGGGGTCCCTACGAGCAGTACTTC.

The chain combines TRBV6-6 with TRBJ2-1; TRBD1 might be the D (5 bases). V was shortened by 2 bases and J by 9 bases, with 8 bases between the two germline ends. CDR3 size: 12 residues. Germline V lookup: CDR1 MNHNY, CDR2 SVGAGI (reference sequence). CDR3 DNA sequence: TGTGCCAGCAGTTACAACACAGGTGAGCAGTTCTTC. Protein product: CASSYNTGEQFF.

This chain connects TRBV7-2 to TRBJ2-3, with TRBD2 matching over 10 bases. The CDR3 runs 16 residues. The J segment lost 4 bases and the V segment lost 2 bases, leaving 6 bases of the junction unmatched. Germline CDR1 reads SGHTA; CDR2 reads FQGNSA. The CDR3 protein is CASSLRLAGVSDTQYF. The CDR3 nucleotides read TGTGCCAGCAGCTTACGGCTAGCGGGAGTATCAGATACGCAGTATTTT. The full variable domain, rest sourced from reference TRBV7-2 and TRBJ2-3, is GAGVSQSPSNKVTEKGKDVELRCDPISGHTALYWYRQSLGQGLEFLIYFQGNSAPDKSGLPSDRFSAERTGGSVSTLTIQRTQQEDSAVYLCASSLRLAGVSDTQYFGPGTRLTVL.

The chain couples TRBV5-1 to TRBJ1-6; D perhaps matches TRBD1 (5 bases). V lost 1 base to trimming and J lost 5 bases, with 13 bases between them. CDR1 SGHRS and CDR2 YFSETQ come from the germline V gene. This CDR3 spans 16 amino acids. The CDR3, as DNA: TGCGCCAGCAGCTTGTATGGCGACAGTAATAATTCACCCCTCCACTTT. Translated, it gives CASSLYGDSNNSPLHF.

Here the CDR3 DNA reads TGTGCCAGCAGCGGAGCCCTTAACACTGAAGCTTTCTTT. Its protein is CASSGALNTEAFF. The rearrangement joins TRBV9 to TRBJ1-1; D gene ambiguous. Deletions cut 3 bases from V and 2 bases from J, with 8 bases between. This CDR3 spans 13 amino acids. Per germline, CDR1 SGDLS and CDR2 YYNGEE. The whole variable domain, remainder taken from reference TRBV9 and TRBJ1-1, is DSGVTQTPKHLITATGQRVTLRCSPRSGDLSVYWYQQSLDQGLQFLIQYYNGEERAKGNILERFSAQQFPDLHSELNLSSLELGDSALYFCASSGALNTEAFFGQGTRLTVV.

The V call is TRBV30, the J call TRBJ2-7; weak D call: TRBD2 (5 bases). CDR1 and CDR2 (germline): GTSNPN, SVGIG (reference sequence). The CDR3 sequence is 13 residues long. The V gene lost 3 bases and the J gene lost 2 bases, with 11 bases spanning the gap. The CDR3 is CAWSPDSTYEQYF. CDR3 in DNA: TGTGCCTGGAGCCCGGACTCCACCTACGAGCAGTACTTC.

This chain links TRBV29-1 with TRBJ1-3, with D maybe TRBD1 (5 bases). Germline values: CDR1 SQVTM, CDR2 ANQGSEA. Trimming stripped 7 bases from V and 3 bases from J, with 13 bases between. CDR3 size: 13 residues. CDR3 DNA: TGCAGCGCCGGGTCGGGGGTTGGAAACACCATATATTTT. Translated, it gives CSAGSGVGNTIYF.

V gene TRBV6-5 combines with J gene TRBJ2-7, with D tentatively TRBD1 (6 bases). Germline-derived CDR1 and CDR2 are MNHEY and SVGAGI. Trimming stripped 2 bases from V and 6 bases from J, with 14 bases between. CDR3 length: 14 residues. CDR3 nucleotide sequence: TGTGCCAGCAGTTACGCCCGGGACACCAGCGAGCAGTACTTC. Amino acids: CASSYARDTSEQYF.

The V and J genes are TRBV11-2 and TRBJ2-2; 8 bases agree with TRBD1. Germline CDR1 SGHAT, CDR2 FQNNGV. Trimming removed 5 bases from V and 4 bases from J; junction bases left unmatched: 12. The CDR3 runs 17 residues. The CDR3 DNA reads TGTGCCAGCAGCCTAATTTCAGGGGGCGCGAGCACCGGGGAGCTGTTTTTT. Its translation: CASSLISGGASTGELFF.

Regarding this clone: At one of its ends the junction is not consistent with the germline gene, which may arise from a read error. Other nucleotide sequences from this sample produce the same CDR3. This chain connects TRBV29-1 to TRBJ1-1; 7 positions match TRBD1. Per the germline V gene, CDR1 is SQVTM and CDR2 is ANQGSEA. The CDR3 totals 15 residues. The CDR3 region is CSVAIPGQSNTEAFF. The CDR3 DNA follows: TGCAGCGTTGCTATTCCGGGACAGTCGAACACTGAGGCTTTCTTT.

The CDR3 sequence is CASSSRQGPTDTQYF. The CDR3 DNA follows: TGTGCCAGCAGCTCACGACAGGGTCCCACAGATACGCAGTATTTT. This rearrangement joins TRBV11-3 to TRBJ2-3; 7 positions agree with TRBD1. Germline values: CDR1 SGHNT, CDR2 YENEEA. The CDR3 covers 15 residues. The J segment lost 2 bases and the V segment lost 4 bases, leaving 6 bases of the junction unmatched.

J is TRBJ2-4 and V is TRBV30, with no clear D. This CDR3 comprises 18 residues. Trimming cost V 6 bases and J 5 bases, with 29 bases left between them. Per germline, CDR1 GTSNPN and CDR2 SVGIG (reference sequence). CDR3 coding DNA: TGTGCCTGTAAATTGACGAGACTCAATCTTTGCCCGGAAAACATTCAGTACTTC. It translates to CACKLTRLNLCPENIQYF.

The chain couples TRBV28 to TRBJ1-5; 8 bases match TRBD1. Germline CDR1 is MDHEN and CDR2 is SYDVKM. The ends lost 6 bases at V and 4 bases at J; junction bases unmatched: 14. The CDR3 runs 17 residues. CDR3 region: CASSNPTTGVRNQPQHF. The CDR3 DNA reads TGTGCCAGCAGCAACCCGACGACAGGGGTTCGGAATCAGCCCCAGCATTTT.

J is TRBJ1-2 and V is TRBV7-9, with TRBD1 identical over 9 bases. Germline CDR1 and CDR2: SEHNR and FQNEAQ (reference sequence). V lost 5 bases to trimming and J lost 2 bases; unmatched junction nucleotides: 6. The CDR3 runs 15 residues. CDR3 amino acids: CASSPLGTGNYGYTF. The CDR3 bases are TGTGCCAGCAGCCCCTTAGGGACAGGGAACTATGGCTACACCTTC.

The chain links TRBV30 to TRBJ2-7, with D possibly TRBD1 on 5 matching bases. The CDR3 has 12 amino acids. The germline gives CDR1 GTSNPN, CDR2 SVGIG (reference sequence). Trimming removed 3 bases at V and 2 bases at J, with 8 bases between. CDR3 protein: CAWRRTPYEQYF. DNA of the CDR3: TGTGCCTGGAGAAGGACACCCTACGAGCAGTACTTC.

The chain couples TRBV7-6 to TRBJ1-4, with a possible D match to TRBD1 (5 bases). Germline CDR1 SGHVS, CDR2 FNYEAQ. There are 13 residues in the CDR3. Trimming stripped 4 bases from V and 7 bases from J, with 10 bases between. CDR3 sequence (DNA): TGTGCCAGCAGCTGGGGGGAAGGTGAAAAACTGTTTTTT. Amino acids: CASSWGEGEKLFF. The full variable domain, in which reference TRBV7-6 and TRBJ1-4 provide the parts outside the CDR3, is GAGVSQSPRYKVTKRGQDVALRCDPISGHVSLYWYRQALGQGPEFLTYFNYEAQQDKSGLPNDRFSAERPEGSISTLTIQRTEQRDSAMYRCASSWGEGEKLFFGSGTQLSVL.

This chain uses TRBV5-1 with TRBJ2-6; weak D call: TRBD1 (6 bases). Trimming took off 0 bases at V and 2 bases at J, with 6 bases between the two ends. The length of the CDR3 is 15 residues. Per germline, CDR1 SGHRS and CDR2 YFSETQ. Written as DNA, the CDR3 is TGCGCCAGCAGCTTGGAGGGGGCTGGGGCCAACGTCCTGACTTTC. It translates to CASSLEGAGANVLTF. The entire variable domain, with the rest obtained from reference TRBV5-1 and TRBJ2-6, is as follows: KAGVTQTPRYLIKTRGQQVTLSCSPISGHRSVSWYQQTPGQGLQFLFEYFSETQRNKGNFPGRFSGRQFSNSRSEMNVSTLELGDSALYLCASSLEGAGANVLTFGAGSRLTVL.

The CDR3 DNA is TGCGCCAGCAGCCAAGGGACAGGGGGGCAGCCCCAGCATTTT. It yields the protein CASSQGTGGQPQHF. The gene calls are TRBV4-1 and TRBJ1-5; TRBD1 agrees at 10 bases. Germline V gives CDR1 MGHRA, CDR2 YSYEKL. V lost 1 base to trimming and J lost 7 bases; unmatched junction nucleotides: 1. This CDR3 has 14 residues.

The chain is built from TRBV6-6 and TRBJ2-2; perhaps TRBD2 as D (6 bases). The CDR3 loop spans 16 amino acids. V was shortened by 0 bases and J by 2 bases, with 10 bases between the two germline ends. CDR1 and CDR2 from the germline V gene are MNHNY and SVGAGI (reference sequence). The CDR3 spells CASSYSPGLNTGELFF. The CDR3 bases are TGTGCCAGCAGTTACTCGCCGGGACTTAACACCGGGGAGCTGTTTTTT.

V and J are TRBV6-5 and TRBJ1-6; D ambiguous. Trimming removed 3 bases at V and 0 bases at J, with 9 bases between. Germline V gene data show CDR1 as MNHEY and CDR2 as SVGAGI. The CDR3 length is 16 residues. The CDR3 nucleotides are TGTGCCAGCAGTTATCAGTACTACTCCTATAATTCACCCCTCCACTTT. This gives the protein CASSYQYYSYNSPLHF.

This chain joins TRBV5-1 and TRBJ2-7; 9 nucleotides agree with TRBD2. This CDR3 has 14 amino acids. V lost 4 bases and J lost 0; bases outside the gene matches: 2. The germline gives CDR1 SGHRS, CDR2 YFSETQ. CDR3 residues: CASSISGSSYEQYF. The DNA for the CDR3 is TGCGCCAGCAGCATTAGCGGGAGCTCCTACGAGCAGTACTTC.

V and J are TRBV7-9 and TRBJ2-3; D possibly corresponds to TRBD2 (5 bases). V dropped 1 base and J dropped 4 bases, with 12 bases sitting between them. The germline V gene encodes CDR1 SEHNR and CDR2 FQNEAQ (reference sequence). The CDR3 is made up of 15 amino acids. The CDR3: CASSLGAGGSDTQYF. CDR3 nucleotides: TGTGCCAGCAGCTTAGGGGCGGGTGGCTCAGATACGCAGTATTTT.

J is TRBJ2-1 and V is TRBV4-2; 8 bases match TRBD1. The germline V gene encodes CDR1 LGHNA and CDR2 YNFKEQ. This CDR3 region has 16 residues. The junction had 5 bases not matched to a gene; V was cut back by 1 base and J by 3 bases. The DNA for the CDR3 is TGTGCCAGCAGCCAAGCCTCGGGACAGGACTACAATGAGCAGTTCTTC. Translating it yields CASSQASGQDYNEQFF.

This CDR3 is CASSNPRGGDDEQYF. CDR3 coding DNA: TGTGCCAGCAGTAACCCACGGGGGGGCGACGACGAGCAGTACTTC. V is TRBV6-6 and J is TRBJ2-7; 8 bases are shared with TRBD2. Trimming removed 5 bases from V and 5 bases from J; junction bases left unmatched: 11. Germline V CDR1 and CDR2: MNHNY, SVGAGI (reference sequence). This CDR3 has 15 amino acids.

The chain has TRBV7-7 and TRBJ2-1; 12 bases map to TRBD2. CDR1 and CDR2 from the germline V gene are SSHAT and FNYEAQ (reference sequence). With V trimmed by 5 bases and J by 7 bases, 6 bases remained unmatched. The CDR3 loop spans 15 amino acids. CDR3 in amino acids: CASSVGLAGYNEQFF. In DNA, the CDR3 is TGTGCCAGCAGCGTCGGACTAGCGGGGTATAATGAGCAGTTCTTC.

CDR3 sequence: CASSLANQVEGELFF. The CDR3 DNA reads as TGCGCCAGCAGCTTGGCAAATCAGGTTGAAGGGGAGCTGTTTTTT. The gene calls are TRBV5-1 and TRBJ2-2; the D is unclear. The CDR3 extends over 15 amino acids. Trimming cost V 0 bases and J 8 bases, with 14 bases left between them. The germline V gene has CDR1 SGHRS and CDR2 YFSETQ.

This rearrangement joins TRBV2 to TRBJ2-7, with TRBD1 matching over 7 bases. Losses at the gene ends were 6 bases for V and 2 bases for J; bases not matched to a gene: 10. Germline CDR1 reads SNHLY; CDR2 reads FYNNEI. The CDR3 extends over 15 amino acids. CDR3 region: CASSQDRQGPYEQYF. The DNA for the CDR3 is TGTGCCAGCAGCCAAGACAGACAGGGTCCCTACGAGCAGTACTTC.

This chain joins TRBV7-9 and TRBJ2-2; no clear D. The V end lost 4 bases, the J end lost 0 bases, and 6 bases lay between the germline ends. CDR1 SEHNR and CDR2 FQNEAQ come from the germline V gene (reference sequence). The CDR3 runs to 14 residues. The CDR3 DNA reads TGTGCCAGCAGCTCTCTAGCGAACACCGGGGAGCTGTTTTTT. Translation gives CASSSLANTGELFF.

V usage is TRBV27 and J usage is TRBJ2-7; 9 bases line up with TRBD1. The V gene's germline CDR1 is MNHEY and CDR2 SMNVEV (reference sequence). With V trimmed by 4 bases and J by 4 bases, 8 bases remained unmatched. The CDR3 runs 15 residues. CDR3 sequence (DNA): TGTGCCAGCAGTTACTCAGACAGGGGGGTTTACGAGCAGTACTTC. Its translation: CASSYSDRGVYEQYF.